This T cell receptor beta chain was recovered during a study of T cells in Graves' hyperthyroidism and ophthalmopathy (dated by TCRdb to the late 2010s). Context from the whole study: A discovery cohort of about 95 patients, roughly 40 with Graves' ophthalmopathy and under 60 with stable Graves' hyperthyroidism, was used to find distinguishing TCR V-J signatures. An independent validation cohort of under 20 hyperthyroidism patients and 17 patients who later progressed to ophthalmopathy tested prospective prediction of ophthalmopathy. The 100 discovery patients were divided at random into training and test sets in a 7:3 ratio. The study also compared thyroid tissue and blood T-cell repertoires from about six Graves' hyperthyroidism patients. After blood sampling, hyperthyroidism patients were treated with methimazole at a starting dose of 30 mg daily, and ophthalmopathy patients were treated with high-dose intravenous methylprednisolone. TCR Vbeta CDR3 sequencing of 120 to 150 peripheral blood samples (over 40 ophthalmopathy, 75 hyperthyroidism and roughly 17 progressor patients) is reported in the paper. On the study overall, not on this receptor specifically: In validation, the model predicted progression to ophthalmopathy a median of around 6.5 months before onset, with about 71% sensitivity and nearly 75% specificity. Ophthalmopathy was separated from stable hyperthyroidism by a 13 V-J signature model, with 85% to 90% sensitivity and approximately 84% specificity obtained in cross-validation and 80%/75% obtained in testing. No statistical method was used to fix the sample size in advance, and group allocation was not hidden from the investigators. Blood samples also contained most of the expanded thyroid clonotypes (frequency above 0.001), which suggests that blood repertoires may reflect thyroid immune responses.

Concerning this clonotype itself: No antigen is known for it. The input lacks base qualities; no much larger clone sits a single base away.

Reading the germline V gene gives CDR1 MNHNS and CDR2 SASEGT. The CDR3 goes from the cysteine to the phenylalanine over 19 residues. Only the CDR3 part of the read is kept: 57 bases, read in frame from the first base. Germline trimming: 6 bases from V, 2 bases from J; junction bases outside gene matches: 15. Amplification of TCR beta CDR3 regions was carried out from RNA transcripts. A first-round RT-PCR of the TCR CDR3 used the HTBI primer set with the Qiagen OneStep RT-PCR kit. A second multiplex PCR round built the libraries, followed by size selection and purification. Paired-end sequencing of the libraries was performed with 100 bp reads on an Illumina HiSeq2000. The published analysis was carried out like this. SOAPnuke was used to process the raw data, with reads discarded if the reads contained adapters or uncalled bases, had a mean Phred below 15, or lacked an exact constant-primer or identifier match. COPE v1.2.5 was used to merge high-quality paired reads, and clonotypes were defined as unique nucleotide sequences. MiTCR v1.1 was used to align clonotypes to the IMGT TRBV, TRBD and TRBJ reference segments. The analysis was restricted to V-J combinations with a frequency above 0.0001, which together covered 99.2% of the repertoires. A TCS score was defined as the ratio of F50 (clonal expansion) to E x V (chaos), with BLOSUM62-based TCRdist applied between CDR3 peptides within each V-J. Welch's t-statistics and random forest reduced fewer than 550 V-J features to 13, which were used in a naive Bayes classifier (R e1071). Thyroid-blood repertoire similarity was quantified with the Morisita-Horn index. TCRdb ran its own pipeline on the public reads, namely fastp trimming at Q25 and MiXCR clone calling, and kept in-frame beta chains. All rows with the same CDR3 protein become a single entry with the most common DNA and genes. In this record, the V and J calls reflect TCRdb's handling and not the investigators' own analysis. The sample records about 700,000 distinct CDR3 sequences, roughly 46% of which are singletons. The top ten constitute 7% to 7.5% of the sample.

Any patient with an uncontrolled infection, another autoimmune disease, pregnancy or lactation was excluded. Diagnoses relied on clinical symptoms, serum thyroxine and TRAb, thyroid ultrasound and orbital computed tomography. Trizol reagent was used to extract total RNA, and RNA quality was then checked on an Agilent 2100 Bioanalyzer. The TCR was taken from an adult man with Graves' disease, either hyperthyroidism or ophthalmopathy (not recorded which). Sequenced sample: peripheral blood or thyroid tissue (not recorded which). The V and J genes are TRBV6-1 and TRBJ2-7; 14 bases in the middle match TRBD2. The bases read TGTGCCAGCAGCCCATTCAAGGGACTAGCGGGGGACCCTACCTACGAGCAGTACTTC. Its protein reads: CASSPFKGLAGDPTYEQYF.